This T cell receptor beta chain was identified during a study of blood T cell repertoires in COVID-19. Study at large: The United States, Italy and Spain provided the acute and convalescent COVID-19 samples. Sample material is recorded as cDNA or gDNA derived from T cells, B-cell-depleted T cells, or PBMCs.

Per the germline V gene, CDR1 is MNHEY and CDR2 is SVGEGT. Trimming removed 6 bases from V and 7 bases from J; junction bases left unmatched: 11. The CDR3 extends over 17 amino acids. In the authors' methods: Quantification of nucleated cells was approximated via reference gene primer amplification. The protocol was immunoSEQ multiplex PCR, while the TCRdb copy is restricted to in-frame clones and leaves out a portion. V, J and clone size are those of that table, while D and trimming were read from the DNA. The profile shows approximately 140,000 clones, under 85% of them singletons. This rearrangement joins TRBV6-2 or TRBV6-3 to TRBJ2-3; the match to TRBD2 covers 15 bases. Material: peripheral blood. This sequence was found in a man aged 35 to 55 with active or convalescent COVID-19. CDR3 in amino acids: CASSTIPGLAGGYTQYF. The CDR3, as DNA: TGTGCCAGCAGCACCATTCCGGGACTAGCGGGGGGTTATACGCAGTATTTT.